The present entry profiles one T cell receptor beta chain with its context. Its specificity is not known. The data stem from a study of post-analysis software for immune sequencing data. Study-wide background: Relapsing-remitting, secondary progressive and progressive-relapsing multiple sclerosis courses were included. Study results and limitations: With TRBV5-6, TRBV5-1 and TRBV20-1 included, about five TRBV segments were more frequent in patients than in controls. The normalized Chao1 diversity of multiple sclerosis patients was significantly lower than that of controls. F measure grouped same-batch samples tightly together.

V was pared by 6 bases and J by 10 bases, with 10 bases between. The CDR3 is 11 amino acids. cDNA libraries for TCR beta contained unique molecular identifiers. Some 450,000 cDNA molecules were recovered from an input of 1 to 10 million T cells. One entry per CDR3 protein results from TCRdb running MiXCR on the PCR reads. The sample contains hundreds of thousands of distinct CDR3 sequences, around 47% of which appear only once. Sequenced: blood. V and J are TRBV12-3 or TRBV12-4 and TRBJ2-1; D tentatively reads TRBD1 or TRBD2 (5 bases each). This sequence was found in a girl aged 5-17 years with multiple sclerosis. The CDR3 here is CASSARGEQFF. The CDR3 nucleotides read TGTGCCAGCAGCGCGAGGGGAGAGCAGTTCTTC.